One sample yielded the 20 T cell receptor beta chains listed below, sequenced in a study of blood T cell repertoires in COVID-19. Libraries were prepared by immunoSEQ multiplex PCR; TCRdb keeps only in-frame clonotypes and omits some of them. The profile shows 120,000 or so clones, around 74% of them singletons. The material sequenced was peripheral blood. These receptors all come from a man aged 55 to 70 with acute or convalescent COVID-19.

This rearrangement joins TRBV6-5 to TRBJ2-1; TRBD2 matches at 11 bases. CDR3 length: 14 amino acids. The junction had 5 bases not matched to a gene; V was cut back by 7 bases and J by 6 bases. Germline V lookup: CDR1 MNHEY, CDR2 SVGAGI. CDR3 coding DNA: TGTGCCAGCAAACTAGCGGGGGCTGCCAATGAGCAGTTCTTC. Translation: CASKLAGAANEQFF.

The chain uses TRBV6-5 and TRBJ1-4; 8 positions match TRBD1. The CDR3 covers 14 residues. Germline CDR1 MNHEY, CDR2 SVGAGI. J lost 3 bases, V lost 7 bases, and 4 bases had no gene match. Here the CDR3 DNA reads TGTGCCAGCAAGACAGGGGCGGCTAATGAAAAACTGTTTTTT. Protein: CASKTGAANEKLFF.

The chain is built from TRBV24-1 and TRBJ2-7; 7 bases align to TRBD1. The CDR3 runs to 17 residues. The germline V gene has CDR1 KGHDR and CDR2 SFDVKD. V shed 4 bases and J 0 bases; nucleotides not matched to a gene: 11. CDR3 amino acids: CATSDPGQRSSSYEQYF. CDR3 coding DNA: TGTGCCACCAGTGACCCGGGACAGAGGTCCTCCTCCTACGAGCAGTACTTC.

The J gene is TRBJ2-1, the V gene TRBV30, with D perhaps matching TRBD2 (5 bases). This CDR3 region has 16 residues. Germline V gene data show CDR1 as GTSNPN and CDR2 as SVGIG (reference sequence). V lost 0 bases and J 4 bases, leaving 16 bases between the germline ends. The CDR3 coding sequence is TGTGCCTGGAGTGTTGCCGAGCGGATGAATTACAATGAGCAGTTCTTC. Protein: CAWSVAERMNYNEQFF.

The chain is built from TRBV9 and TRBJ1-1; D not resolved. Trimming took 0 bases from V and 1 from J, leaving 7 bases between them. This CDR3 is 14 amino acids long. CDR1 and CDR2 from the germline V gene are SGDLS and YYNGEE. DNA of the CDR3: TGTGCCAGCAGCGTAGGCCCGGGGAACACTGAAGCTTTCTTT. The encoded protein is CASSVGPGNTEAFF.

A single count supports this clone. The chain couples TRBV10-3 to TRBJ2-3; D might be TRBD2 (6 bases). V was shortened by 6 bases and J by 2 bases, with 12 bases between the two germline ends. CDR1 and CDR2 from the germline V gene are ENHRY and SYGVKD. The CDR3 totals 14 residues. As DNA, the CDR3 is TGTGCCATCAGGGCTAGCGTTTCCACAGATACGCAGTATTTT. This codes for CAIRASVSTDTQYF.

The rearrangement uses TRBV7-9 and TRBJ2-1; D gene unclear. CDR3 size: 16 residues. Germline lookup yields CDR1 SEHNR and CDR2 FQNEAQ (reference sequence). V gave up 5 bases and J gave up 4 bases, with 18 bases separating them. The CDR3 nucleotides read TGTGCCAGCAGCACTACTTACCAAGACGGTTACAATGAGCAGTTCTTC. As protein: CASSTTYQDGYNEQFF.

The chain combines TRBV6-5 with TRBJ1-2; D is uncertain. The V end lost 10 bases, the J end lost 2 bases, and 8 bases lay between the germline ends. Germline V lookup: CDR1 MNHEY, CDR2 SVGAGI. CDR3 length: 11 amino acids. CDR3 nucleotide sequence: TGTGCCACCCGACTGAACTATGGCTACACCTTC. Amino acid sequence: CATRLNYGYTF.

A single count supports this clone. The chain recombines TRBV20-1 with TRBJ1-6; 7 positions match TRBD1. Trimming removed 6 bases from V and 9 bases from J; junction bases left unmatched: 20. CDR1 and CDR2 (germline): DFQATT, SNEGSKA (reference sequence). The CDR3 runs 17 residues. The CDR3 loop reads CSASNPGQYGSGSPLHF. The CDR3 DNA reads as TGCAGTGCCAGTAACCCGGGACAGTATGGGTCGGGTTCACCCCTCCACTTT.

The chain combines TRBV24-1 with TRBJ2-7; 7 positions agree with TRBD2. There are 17 residues in the CDR3. The germline gives CDR1 KGHDR, CDR2 SFDVKD. V dropped 6 bases and J dropped 3; count of bases not matched to a gene: 16. The CDR3 region has the DNA TGTGCCACCAGTTCGGGGGGTGCGGGACGCGGATTCTACGAGCAGTACTTC. This translates into CATSSGGAGRGFYEQYF.

This clone was seen only once. The chain combines TRBV18 with TRBJ2-3; D call uncertain. The CDR3 has 15 residues. V lost 1 base and J lost 0, with 8 bases in between. The V gene's germline CDR1 is KGHSH and CDR2 LQKENI. In DNA form, the CDR3 reads TGTGCCAGCTCACCACTGACTTCTAGCACAGATACGCAGTATTTT. This codes for CASSPLTSSTDTQYF.

The chain uses TRBV29-1 and TRBJ1-2; possibly TRBD1 for D (5 bases). This CDR3 comprises 12 residues. Trimming shortened V by 4 bases and J by 8 bases, and 14 bases separated the two germline ends. Germline CDR1 and CDR2: SQVTM and ANQGSEA. The CDR3 DNA sequence: TGCAGCGTTGGAATCAGGGAAAACGGCTACACCTTC. It is translated as CSVGIRENGYTF.

The V call is TRBV7-8, the J call TRBJ1-2; TRBD1 matches at 7 bases. V shed 2 bases, J shed 4 bases, and the junction held 4 bases outside the gene matches. Germline CDR1 reads SGHVS; CDR2 reads FQNEAQ. This CDR3 contains 14 residues. The CDR3 is CASSLTTGTYGYTF. For the CDR3, the DNA is TGTGCCAGCAGCTTAACGACAGGGACCTATGGCTACACCTTC.

The chain is built from TRBV10-3 and TRBJ2-1; 13 nucleotides align to TRBD2. V was clipped by 2 bases and J by 8 bases; unmatched bases: 18. This CDR3 is 20 amino acids long. Germline V gene data show CDR1 as ENHRY and CDR2 as SYGVKD. Here the CDR3 reads CAISEPTETPGLAGRHEQFF. CDR3 nucleotide sequence: TGTGCCATCAGTGAGCCAACGGAAACTCCGGGACTAGCGGGAAGGCATGAGCAGTTCTTC.

This clone has only a few counts. The V gene is TRBV9, the J gene TRBJ1-2, with 8 bases aligning to TRBD1. The CDR3 totals 14 residues. Germline V CDR1 and CDR2: SGDLS, YYNGEE. Trimming at V came to 0 bases and at J to 5 bases, leaving 3 bases not matched to a gene. The DNA for the CDR3 is TGTGCCAGCAGCGTAGGTAGGACAGGGTATGGCTACACCTTC. This codes for CASSVGRTGYGYTF.

This chain joins TRBV7-6 and TRBJ1-2; D is perhaps TRBD1 (6 bases). Germline loops: CDR1 SGHVS, CDR2 FNYEAQ. The CDR3 is 17 amino acids. V dropped 5 bases and J dropped 0 bases, with 19 bases sitting between them. CDR3 sequence (DNA): TGTGCCAGCAGCGACCCCTTTAGGGGGGGGACTAACTATGGCTACACCTTC. This gives the protein CASSDPFRGGTNYGYTF.

The chain links TRBV9 to TRBJ1-2; D uncertain. Germline V gives CDR1 SGDLS, CDR2 YYNGEE. The length of the CDR3 is 15 residues. Trimming left V 0 bases short and J 0 bases short, with 9 bases between. CDR3 sequence (DNA): TGTGCCAGCAGCGTAGGAGGAGCAACTAACTATGGCTACACCTTC. This sequence encodes CASSVGGATNYGYTF.

This clone was recorded only once. This chain joins TRBV5-6 and TRBJ2-7, with D perhaps TRBD1 (6 bases). V lost 3 bases and J lost 0, with 7 bases in between. Germline V gene sequence: CDR1 SGHDT, CDR2 YYEEEE. CDR3 length equals 13 residues. The CDR3 region is CASSSDSSYEQYF. For the CDR3, the DNA is TGTGCCAGCAGCTCGGACAGCTCCTACGAGCAGTACTTC.

This rearrangement joins TRBV12-5 to TRBJ1-1, with 7 positions matching TRBD1. The junction had 11 bases not matched to a gene; V was cut back by 3 bases and J by 10 bases. Per the germline V gene, CDR1 is LGHNT and CDR2 is FRNRAP. This CDR3 is built from 14 residues. For the CDR3, the DNA is TGTGCTAGTGGTTTATACCAGACAGGGAACAGAGCTTTCTTT. As protein: CASGLYQTGNRAFF.

CDR3 in DNA: TGTGCCAGCAGTGTCGGGGAGACCCAGTACTTC. Translation: CASSVGETQYF. This chain joins TRBV6-6 and TRBJ2-5; the D is unclear. This CDR3 comprises 11 residues. Trimming stripped 5 bases from V and 5 bases from J, with 6 bases between. Germline CDR1 MNHNY, CDR2 SVGAGI (reference sequence).